This record looks at one T cell receptor beta chain sequence and its context. Its antigen remains unidentified. This sample stems from a study of CD8 T cells in Susac syndrome. Overall study findings and caveats: The study recognized that its TCR sequencing and HLA analysis covered a relatively small number of individuals.

RNA was extracted with the RNeasy kit, and a quantity of roughly 0.5 to 1 ug was reverse transcribed using random hexamers. TCRdb reprocessed the immunoSEQ multiplex PCR reads with MiXCR, giving one entry per CDR3 protein. The sample records around 130,000 distinct CDR3 sequences, around 75% being singletons. In blood CD8+ and CD4+ T cells, TCR beta underwent sequencing. What was sequenced was CD8+ T cells from PBMCs. This TCR derives from a human donor with multiple sclerosis.

The CDR3 protein is CASSPSPATNEKLFF. The CDR3 nucleotides are TGTGCCAGCAGCCCCTCACCCGCAACTAATGAAAAACTGTTTTTT. The J gene is TRBJ1-4, the V gene TRBV7-2; D gene ambiguous. The CDR3 extends over 15 amino acids. V dropped 5 bases and J dropped 0 bases, with 10 bases sitting between them. Germline CDR1 SGHTA, CDR2 FQGNSA.